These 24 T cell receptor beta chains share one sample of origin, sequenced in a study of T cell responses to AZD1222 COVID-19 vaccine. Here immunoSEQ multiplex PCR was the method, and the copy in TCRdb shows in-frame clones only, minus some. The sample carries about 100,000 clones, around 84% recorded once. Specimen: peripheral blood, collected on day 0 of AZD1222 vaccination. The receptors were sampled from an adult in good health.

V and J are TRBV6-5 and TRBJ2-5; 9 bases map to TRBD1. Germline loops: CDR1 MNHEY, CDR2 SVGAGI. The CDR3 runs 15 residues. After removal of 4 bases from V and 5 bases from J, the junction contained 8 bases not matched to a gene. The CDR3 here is CASSLTGGNVETQYF. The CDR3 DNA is TGTGCCAGCAGTTTAACAGGGGGCAATGTGGAGACCCAGTACTTC.

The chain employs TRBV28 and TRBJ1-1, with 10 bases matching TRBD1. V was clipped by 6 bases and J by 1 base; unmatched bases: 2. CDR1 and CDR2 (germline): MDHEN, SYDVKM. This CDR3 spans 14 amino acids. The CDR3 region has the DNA TGTGCCAGCAGCCGACAGGGGGCGAACACTGAAGCTTTCTTT. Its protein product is CASSRQGANTEAFF.

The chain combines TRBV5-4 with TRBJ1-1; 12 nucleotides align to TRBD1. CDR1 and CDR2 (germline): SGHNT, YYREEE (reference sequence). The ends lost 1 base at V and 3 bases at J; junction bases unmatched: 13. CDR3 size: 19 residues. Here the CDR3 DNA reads TGTGCCAGCAGCTTGTGGGGACAAGGGACAGGGGGCGCAGACACTGAAGCTTTCTTT. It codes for CASSLWGQGTGGADTEAFF.

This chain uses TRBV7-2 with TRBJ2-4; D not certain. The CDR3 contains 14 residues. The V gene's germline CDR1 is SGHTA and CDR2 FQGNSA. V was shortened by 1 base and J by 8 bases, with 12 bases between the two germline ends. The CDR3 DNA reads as TGTGCCAGCAGCTTAGGGCGGAGTTCGGACATTCAGTACTTC. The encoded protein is CASSLGRSSDIQYF.

CDR3 in amino acids: CASSLVDSENIQYF. The CDR3 region has the DNA TGTGCCAGCAGCTTGGTAGATTCGGAAAACATTCAGTACTTC. The rearrangement joins TRBV5-4 to TRBJ2-4, with D unclear. V lost 0 bases, J lost 5 bases, and 9 bases lay in between. The CDR3 spans 14 residues. CDR1 SGHNT and CDR2 YYREEE come from the germline V gene (reference sequence).

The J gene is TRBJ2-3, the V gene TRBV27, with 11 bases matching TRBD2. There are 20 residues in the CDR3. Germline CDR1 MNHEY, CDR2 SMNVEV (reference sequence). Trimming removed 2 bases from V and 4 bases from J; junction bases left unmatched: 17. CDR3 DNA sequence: TGTGCCAGCAGTTTAGCGTTAGCGGGAGGGAAGAGAAATCCACCAGATACGCAGTATTTT. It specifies CASSLALAGGKRNPPDTQYF.

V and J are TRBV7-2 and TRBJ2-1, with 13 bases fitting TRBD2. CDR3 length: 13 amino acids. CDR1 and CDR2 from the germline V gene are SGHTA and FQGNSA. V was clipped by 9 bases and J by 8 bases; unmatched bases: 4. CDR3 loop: CASTSGRAYEQFF. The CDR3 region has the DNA TGTGCCAGTACTAGCGGGAGGGCTTATGAGCAGTTCTTC.

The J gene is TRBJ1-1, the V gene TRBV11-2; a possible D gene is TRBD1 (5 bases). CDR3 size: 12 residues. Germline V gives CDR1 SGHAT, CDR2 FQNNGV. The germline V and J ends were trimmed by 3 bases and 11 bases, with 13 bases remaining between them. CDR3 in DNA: TGTGCCAGCAGCTTGGAGGGGACTTGGGCTTTCTTT. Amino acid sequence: CASSLEGTWAFF.

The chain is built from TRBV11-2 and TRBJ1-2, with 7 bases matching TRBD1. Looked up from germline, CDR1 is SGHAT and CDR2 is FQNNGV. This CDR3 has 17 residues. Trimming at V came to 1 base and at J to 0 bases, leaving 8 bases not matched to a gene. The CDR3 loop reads CASSLGGRTGANYGYTF. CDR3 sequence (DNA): TGTGCCAGCAGCTTAGGCGGTAGGACAGGAGCTAACTATGGCTACACCTTC.

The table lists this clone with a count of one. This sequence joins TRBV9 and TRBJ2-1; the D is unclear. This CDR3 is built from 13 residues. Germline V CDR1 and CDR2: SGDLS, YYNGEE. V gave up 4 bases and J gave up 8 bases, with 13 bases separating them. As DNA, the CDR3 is TGTGCCAGCAGCCCGCGGAATGAGGATGAGCAGTTCTTC. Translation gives CASSPRNEDEQFF.

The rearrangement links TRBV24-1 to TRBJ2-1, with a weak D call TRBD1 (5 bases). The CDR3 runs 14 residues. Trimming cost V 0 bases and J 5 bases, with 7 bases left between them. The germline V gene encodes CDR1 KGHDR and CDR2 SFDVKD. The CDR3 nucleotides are TGTGCCACCAGTGATTTGCGACAGCACAATGAGCAGTTCTTC. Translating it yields CATSDLRQHNEQFF.

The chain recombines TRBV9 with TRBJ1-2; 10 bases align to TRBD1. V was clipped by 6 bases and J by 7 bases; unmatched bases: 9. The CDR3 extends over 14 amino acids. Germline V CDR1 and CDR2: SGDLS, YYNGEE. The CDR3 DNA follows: TGTGCCAGCACTAGGGACAGGGGATTTGGTGGCTACACCTTC. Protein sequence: CASTRDRGFGGYTF.

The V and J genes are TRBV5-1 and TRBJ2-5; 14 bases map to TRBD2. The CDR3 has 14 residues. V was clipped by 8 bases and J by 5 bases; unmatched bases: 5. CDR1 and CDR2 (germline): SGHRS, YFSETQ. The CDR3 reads CARGLAGARETQYF. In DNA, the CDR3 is TGCGCCAGGGGACTAGCGGGAGCGAGGGAGACCCAGTACTTC.

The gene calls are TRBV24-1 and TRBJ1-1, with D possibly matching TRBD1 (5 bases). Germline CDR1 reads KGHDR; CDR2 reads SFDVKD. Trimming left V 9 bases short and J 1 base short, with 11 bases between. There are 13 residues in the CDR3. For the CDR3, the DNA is TGTGCCACCTCACAGAGGGGGAACACTGAAGCTTTCTTT. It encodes CATSQRGNTEAFF.

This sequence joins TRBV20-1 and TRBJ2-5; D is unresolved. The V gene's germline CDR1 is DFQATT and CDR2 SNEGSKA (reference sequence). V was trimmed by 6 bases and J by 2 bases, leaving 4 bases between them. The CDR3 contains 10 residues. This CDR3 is CSAGQETQYF. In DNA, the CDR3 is TGCAGTGCCGGACAAGAGACCCAGTACTTC.

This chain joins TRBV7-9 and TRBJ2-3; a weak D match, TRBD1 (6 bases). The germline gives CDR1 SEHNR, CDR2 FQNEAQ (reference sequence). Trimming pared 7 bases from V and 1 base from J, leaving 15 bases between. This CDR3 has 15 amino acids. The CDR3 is CASTPPGQRTDTQYF. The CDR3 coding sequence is TGTGCCAGCACTCCCCCTGGACAGCGCACAGATACGCAGTATTTT.

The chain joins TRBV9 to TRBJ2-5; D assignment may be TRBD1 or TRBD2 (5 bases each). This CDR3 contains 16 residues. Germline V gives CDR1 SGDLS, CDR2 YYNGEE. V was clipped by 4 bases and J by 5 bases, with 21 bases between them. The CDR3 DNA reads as TGTGCCAGCAGCCCCCTCAGGGCGGGTCCGAAGGAGACCCAGTACTTC. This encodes CASSPLRAGPKETQYF.

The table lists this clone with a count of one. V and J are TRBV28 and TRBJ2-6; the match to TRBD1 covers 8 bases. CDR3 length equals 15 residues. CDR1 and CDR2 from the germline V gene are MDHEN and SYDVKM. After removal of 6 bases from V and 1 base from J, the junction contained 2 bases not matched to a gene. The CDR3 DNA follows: TGTGCCAGCAGCACAGGGGGATCTGGGGCCAACGTCCTGACTTTC. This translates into CASSTGGSGANVLTF.

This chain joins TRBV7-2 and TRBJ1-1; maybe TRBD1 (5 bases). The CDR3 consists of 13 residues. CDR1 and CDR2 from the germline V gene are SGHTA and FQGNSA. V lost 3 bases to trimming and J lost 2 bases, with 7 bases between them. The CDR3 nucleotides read TGTGCCAGCAGCTTCGGGGGAAACACTGAAGCTTTCTTT. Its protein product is CASSFGGNTEAFF.

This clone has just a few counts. The CDR3 nucleotides read TGTGCCAGCAGTAGCGGGGGTAGCGGTAATGAAAAACTGTTTTTT. Its protein product is CASSSGGSGNEKLFF. This chain joins TRBV27 and TRBJ1-4; the D gene is possibly TRBD1 (5 bases). Per germline, CDR1 MNHEY and CDR2 SMNVEV (reference sequence). V dropped 5 bases and J dropped 4 bases, with 14 bases sitting between them. This CDR3 region has 15 residues.

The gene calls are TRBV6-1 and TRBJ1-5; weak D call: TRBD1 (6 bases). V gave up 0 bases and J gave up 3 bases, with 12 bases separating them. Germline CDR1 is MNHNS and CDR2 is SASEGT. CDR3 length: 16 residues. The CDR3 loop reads CASSEANRAHNQPQHF. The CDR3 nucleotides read TGTGCCAGCAGTGAAGCGAACAGGGCGCACAATCAGCCCCAGCATTTT.

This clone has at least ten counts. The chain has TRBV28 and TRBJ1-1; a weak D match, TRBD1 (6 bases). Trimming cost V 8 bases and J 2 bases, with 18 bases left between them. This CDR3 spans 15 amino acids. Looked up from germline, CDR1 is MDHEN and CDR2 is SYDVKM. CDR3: CASAYYREENTEAFF. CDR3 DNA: TGTGCCAGCGCTTATTACAGGGAGGAAAACACTGAAGCTTTCTTT. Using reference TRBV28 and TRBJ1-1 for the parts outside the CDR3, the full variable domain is DVKVTQSSRYLVKRTGEKVFLECVQDMDHENMFWYRQDPGLGLRLIYFSYDVKMKEKGDIPEGYSVSREKKERFSLILESASTNQTSMYLCASAYYREENTEAFFGQGTRLTVV.

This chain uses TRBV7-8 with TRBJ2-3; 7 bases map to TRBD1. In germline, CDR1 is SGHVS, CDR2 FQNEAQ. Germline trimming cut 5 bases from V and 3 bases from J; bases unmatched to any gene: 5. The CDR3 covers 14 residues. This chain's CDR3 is CASSLQGSTDTQYF. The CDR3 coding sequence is TGTGCCAGCAGCCTACAGGGGAGTACAGATACGCAGTATTTT.

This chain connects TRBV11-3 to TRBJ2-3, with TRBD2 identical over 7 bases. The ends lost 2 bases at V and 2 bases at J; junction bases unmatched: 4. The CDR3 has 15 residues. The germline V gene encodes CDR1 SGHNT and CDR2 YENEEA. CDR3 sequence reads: CASSLTGLITDTQYF. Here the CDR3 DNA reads TGTGCCAGCAGCTTAACGGGACTAATCACAGATACGCAGTATTTT.